Presented here are 27 T cell receptor beta chains from one specimen sequenced in a study of control samples from healthy donors and cancer patients (dated by TCRdb to 2018 to 2021). Receptor amplification or capture employed the immunoSEQ multiplex PCR assay. TCRdb retrieved this table from immuneACCESS and kept in-frame rearrangements only. Not all clones are present; in checked studies, unresolved V genes account for under half, and no reason is known for the remainder. This sample is represented by about 110,000 clones; roughly 90% of them were singletons. About 3.9% of the sample goes to the ten largest clones. The sample consisted of PBMCs. The receptors come from a woman between 55 and 75 years old with lung cancer.

V and J are TRBV7-3 and TRBJ2-2; D gene ambiguous. Germline V gene data show CDR1 as SGHTA and CDR2 as FQGTGA. Trimming removed 5 bases from V and 1 base from J, with 5 bases in between. The CDR3 sequence is 13 residues long. The CDR3 sequence: CASSPMNTGELFF. DNA for the CDR3: TGTGCCAGCAGCCCAATGAACACCGGGGAGCTGTTTTTT.

V and J are TRBV5-1 and TRBJ1-2; D is undetermined. With 4 bases removed from V and 0 bases from J, the gap between germline ends came to 7 bases. Germline V gene lookup returns CDR1 SGHRS and CDR2 YFSETQ. This CDR3 region has 13 residues. CDR3 sequence (DNA): TGCGCCAGCAGCCCGACGGCTAACTATGGCTACACCTTC. Residues: CASSPTANYGYTF.

This chain joins TRBV5-4 and TRBJ2-5; D is possibly TRBD2 (6 bases). Germline CDR1 reads SGHNT; CDR2 reads YYREEE (reference sequence). CDR3 length: 14 amino acids. V was pared by 4 bases and J by 5 bases, with 15 bases between. CDR3 region: CASSRPGEGETQYF. CDR3 in DNA: TGTGCCAGCAGCCGGCCGGGGGAAGGGGAGACCCAGTACTTC.

The chain is built from TRBV5-1 and TRBJ1-4, with 7 bases matching TRBD1. The CDR3 loop spans 14 amino acids. Germline V gene sequence: CDR1 SGHRS, CDR2 YFSETQ. Trimming cost V 3 bases and J 3 bases; bases outside gene matches: 2. In nucleotides, the CDR3 is TGCGCCAGCAGCTGGGGACAGCCTAATGAAAAACTGTTTTTT. It yields the protein CASSWGQPNEKLFF.

CDR3 nucleotide sequence: TGTGCCAGCAGTTACTCCGGACAGCCGAACACTGAAGCTTTCTTT. It yields the protein CASSYSGQPNTEAFF. The chain joins TRBV6-5 to TRBJ1-1; a possible D gene is TRBD1 (6 bases). The CDR3 covers 15 residues. Per the germline V gene, CDR1 is MNHEY and CDR2 is SVGAGI. The V end was cut by 0 bases, the J end by 1 base, with 9 bases between.

This chain connects TRBV3-1 (or the pseudogene TRBV3-2) to TRBJ2-1, with D unresolved. Germline V gives CDR1 LGHDT, CDR2 YNNKEL (reference sequence). The CDR3 has 16 residues. Between the trimmed V and J ends, which lost 0 bases and 2 bases, there was a span of 11 bases. The CDR3 protein is CASSQDLRATYNEQFF. CDR3 coding DNA: TGTGCCAGCAGCCAAGATCTCCGGGCGACCTACAATGAGCAGTTCTTC.

The chain has TRBV7-2 and TRBJ2-7; tentatively, D is TRBD1 (5 bases). V gave up 4 bases and J gave up 0 bases, with 13 bases separating them. The CDR3 covers 15 residues. CDR1 and CDR2 from the germline V gene are SGHTA and FQGNSA. The chain's CDR3 is CASSSRGTGSYEQYF. The CDR3 bases are TGTGCCAGCAGCTCCAGAGGTACAGGCTCCTACGAGCAGTACTTC.

The chain couples TRBV5-1 to TRBJ1-6, with D perhaps TRBD1 (6 bases). From germline, CDR1 is SGHRS and CDR2 YFSETQ. This CDR3 region has 15 residues. The V and J ends lost 0 bases and 9 bases respectively, with 13 bases between them. CDR3 nucleotides: TGCGCCAGCAGCTTGGAGGGGGTACCGGGTTCACCCCTCCACTTT. It yields the protein CASSLEGVPGSPLHF.

V is TRBV5-1 and J is TRBJ2-4; no clear D. The germline V gene encodes CDR1 SGHRS and CDR2 YFSETQ. V was pared by 0 bases and J by 13 bases, with 17 bases between. CDR3 length: 14 residues. The CDR3 is CASSLANYGSRQYF. Written as DNA, the CDR3 is TGCGCCAGCAGCTTGGCCAATTACGGGTCTCGACAGTACTTC.

The chain has TRBV4-2 and TRBJ1-1; no definite D call. The ends were cut back, 3 bases at V and 4 bases at J, with 18 bases in the middle. Per the germline V gene, CDR1 is LGHNA and CDR2 is YNFKEQ. The CDR3 contains 16 residues. DNA for the CDR3: TGTGCCAGCAGCCACTCTTCGGTCGGTGGACGCACTGAAGCTTTCTTT. Amino acid sequence: CASSHSSVGGRTEAFF.

The chain uses TRBV6-6 and TRBJ2-2, with TRBD1 matching 12 bases. J lost 7 bases, V lost 6 bases, and 3 bases had no gene match. In germline, CDR1 is MNHNY, CDR2 SVGAGI (reference sequence). The CDR3 has 14 amino acids. The CDR3 coding sequence is TGTGCCAGCAGGGGACAGGGGGCCGTCGGGGAGCTGTTTTTT. Amino acids: CASRGQGAVGELFF.

The chain joins TRBV13 to TRBJ1-6, with a tentative D call TRBD1 (6 bases). This CDR3 comprises 17 residues. Trimming removed 7 bases at V and 0 bases at J, with 16 bases between. Germline lookup yields CDR1 PRHDT and CDR2 FYEKMQ (reference sequence). CDR3 sequence: CASKTYGGNSYNSPLHF. CDR3 nucleotides: TGTGCCAGCAAGACCTACGGGGGCAACTCCTATAATTCACCCCTCCACTTT.

The chain has TRBV25-1 and TRBJ2-5, with D perhaps matching TRBD1 (6 bases). The V gene lost 4 bases and the J gene lost 4 bases, with 13 bases spanning the gap. The CDR3 spans 14 residues. CDR1 MGHDK and CDR2 SYGVNS come from the germline V gene. CDR3 loop: CASSGHVQGETQYF. For the CDR3, the DNA is TGTGCCAGCAGTGGTCACGTACAGGGAGAGACCCAGTACTTC.

This chain uses TRBV19 with TRBJ1-3, with D hard to call. CDR3 length equals 16 residues. V was cut by 0 bases and J by 2 bases, with 11 bases left in between. CDR1 is LNHDA and CDR2 is SQIVND in the germline V gene (reference sequence). CDR3 protein: CASSIERVSAGNTIYF. The CDR3 region has the DNA TGTGCCAGTAGTATAGAGAGGGTGTCTGCTGGAAACACCATATATTTT.

This chain connects TRBV16 to TRBJ1-3, with D unclear. CDR3 length equals 15 residues. Per the germline V gene, CDR1 is KGHSY and CDR2 is FQNENV. V lost 4 bases and J 0 bases, leaving 10 bases between the germline ends. The CDR3 sequence is CASSPRRSSGNTIYF. CDR3 sequence (DNA): TGTGCCAGCAGCCCTAGGAGGAGCTCTGGAAACACCATATATTTT.

This clone was recorded a few times. CDR3 loop: CASSPVDVGQAYEQYF. CDR3 nucleotides: TGCGCCAGCAGCCCAGTAGACGTGGGACAGGCTTACGAGCAGTACTTC. The chain joins TRBV4-1 to TRBJ2-7; TRBD1 agrees at 8 bases. Germline CDR1 and CDR2: MGHRA and YSYEKL. The CDR3 is 16 amino acids. V lost 4 bases to trimming and J lost 4 bases; unmatched junction nucleotides: 12.

The J gene is TRBJ1-1, the V gene TRBV30, with TRBD1 identical over 7 bases. J lost 8 bases, V lost 3 bases, and 15 bases had no gene match. CDR1 and CDR2 (germline): GTSNPN, SVGIG (reference sequence). This CDR3 has 15 amino acids. CDR3 sequence: CAWSHGQDSIQEAFF. The CDR3 DNA reads TGTGCCTGGAGCCATGGACAGGACTCGATCCAAGAAGCTTTCTTT.

This rearrangement joins TRBV6-6 to TRBJ2-3, with D uncertain. Trimming removed 5 bases from V and 2 bases from J, with 17 bases in between. From germline, CDR1 is MNHNY and CDR2 SVGAGI (reference sequence). The CDR3 consists of 16 residues. CDR3 loop: CASSRGGRIHTDTQYF. The CDR3 DNA sequence: TGTGCCAGCAGTCGAGGCGGACGTATTCACACAGATACGCAGTATTTT.

The V gene is TRBV7-2, the J gene TRBJ1-6; perhaps TRBD1 as D (6 bases). This CDR3 region has 21 residues. V was trimmed by 0 bases and J by 0 bases, leaving 21 bases between them. Germline V gene sequence: CDR1 SGHTA, CDR2 FQGNSA. CDR3 sequence reads: CASSLAPTGSATSSYNSPLHF. The CDR3 coding sequence is TGTGCCAGCAGCTTAGCCCCGACAGGTTCCGCCACTAGCTCCTATAATTCACCCCTCCACTTT.

The chain carries TRBV3-1 (or the pseudogene TRBV3-2) and TRBJ2-3, with a weak D call TRBD2 (6 bases). Germline assignment: CDR1 LGHDT and CDR2 YNNKEL (reference sequence). The CDR3 sequence is 13 residues long. The ends were cut back, 8 bases at V and 2 bases at J, with 11 bases in the middle. The CDR3 region has the DNA TGTGCCAGCGGGGGGTCAATCACAGATACGCAGTATTTT. This sequence encodes CASGGSITDTQYF.

The chain has TRBV21-1 and TRBJ2-3; the DNA was not compared with TRBD1, the D call given in the table. TRBV21-1 is classified as a pseudogene. The CDR3 covers 14 residues. This chain's CDR3 is CASSNAPDTDTQYF. The CDR3 DNA is TGTGCCAGCAGCAATGCACCAGACACAGATACGCAGTATTTT.

CDR3 in DNA: TGTGCCAGCAGCAAGAGCGGGGGGGCCCGAGAGACCCAGTACTTC. This encodes CASSKSGGARETQYF. This rearrangement joins TRBV6-5 to TRBJ2-5; 10 nucleotides align to TRBD2. The CDR3 spans 15 residues. CDR1 and CDR2 (germline): MNHEY, SVGAGI. J was trimmed by 4 bases and V by 6 bases; bases with no gene match: 8.

This clone has a handful of counts. J is TRBJ1-1 and V is TRBV5-1, with no clear D. V was clipped by 0 bases and J by 0 bases, with 9 bases between them. Germline loops: CDR1 SGHRS, CDR2 YFSETQ. CDR3 length equals 15 residues. CDR3 coding DNA: TGCGCCAGCAGCTTGGGCTCGGTAATGAACACTGAAGCTTTCTTT. The encoded protein is CASSLGSVMNTEAFF.

This rearrangement joins TRBV19 to TRBJ1-2; D is perhaps TRBD1 (5 bases). Trimming shortened V by 7 bases and J by 5 bases, and 17 bases separated the two germline ends. This CDR3 contains 14 residues. The germline V gene encodes CDR1 LNHDA and CDR2 SQIVND (reference sequence). The CDR3 coding sequence is TGTGCCAGTACGGGGACCGTTAATAATTATGGCTACACCTTC. Residues: CASTGTVNNYGYTF.

The rearrangement joins TRBV7-3 to TRBJ2-1, with 11 bases that match TRBD2. J was trimmed by 2 bases and V by 5 bases; bases with no gene match: 2. Germline V gene data show CDR1 as SGHTA and CDR2 as FQGTGA. The CDR3 sequence is 15 residues long. CDR3 in DNA: TGTGCCAGCAGCCTAGCGGGGGGAACCTACAATGAGCAGTTCTTC. Translating it yields CASSLAGGTYNEQFF.

This clone was detected only once. The chain couples TRBV19 to TRBJ1-1; D is undetermined. Trimming stripped 2 bases from V and 1 base from J, with 11 bases between. CDR3 length equals 15 residues. Germline CDR1 reads LNHDA; CDR2 reads SQIVND (reference sequence). The CDR3 coding sequence is TGTGCCAGTAGTATACGAGGGCAGACGAACACTGAAGCTTTCTTT. This sequence encodes CASSIRGQTNTEAFF.

The chain joins TRBV9 to TRBJ2-1, with 8 bases that match TRBD2. The CDR3 runs 17 residues. V lost 4 bases and J lost 0; bases outside the gene matches: 9. Germline-derived CDR1 and CDR2 are SGDLS and YYNGEE. CDR3 loop: CASSPTSGGSSYNEQFF. CDR3 sequence (DNA): TGTGCCAGCAGCCCTACCAGCGGGGGAAGCTCCTACAATGAGCAGTTCTTC.